The 22 T cell receptor beta chains listed next were all sequenced from one sample in a study of T cell clonotyping in hematopoietic cell transplantation. The method was immunoSEQ multiplex PCR; TCRdb's version includes in-frame clones alone and lacks a portion of them. The data contain 5,500 to 9,000 clones, around nine tenths of them singletons. The material sequenced was PBMCs, taken 100 days after allogeneic stem cell transplant. These receptors originate from a male patient aged 50 or older who had an allogeneic stem cell transplant from a related donor, so the T cells may come from the graft donor. Some clones in this sample may be carry-over from other donors' samples.

The V and J genes are TRBV6-5 and TRBJ2-7; 10 nucleotides align to TRBD1. CDR3 length: 16 amino acids. In germline, CDR1 is MNHEY, CDR2 SVGAGI. The V and J ends lost 0 bases and 2 bases, in that order; junction bases with no gene match: 4. In DNA form, the CDR3 reads TGTGCCAGCAGTTACTCGGGGGGGACAGGGGCCTACGAGCAGTACTTC. This translates into CASSYSGGTGAYEQYF.

The chain employs TRBV2 and TRBJ1-5; the D gene is possibly TRBD1 (6 bases). The CDR3 consists of 13 residues. Germline CDR1 SNHLY, CDR2 FYNNEI. The V end was cut by 8 bases, the J end by 4 bases, with 12 bases between. CDR3 in amino acids: CASGGDRNQPQHF. CDR3 nucleotides: TGTGCCAGCGGCGGTGACAGGAATCAGCCCCAGCATTTT.

This chain joins TRBV7-2 and TRBJ1-2; maybe TRBD1 (5 bases). Deletions cut 5 bases from V and 2 bases from J, with 6 bases between. This CDR3 comprises 12 residues. Germline-derived CDR1 and CDR2 are SGHTA and FQGNSA. CDR3 bases: TGTGCCAGCAGCCGACAGAACTATGGCTACACCTTC. Residues: CASSRQNYGYTF.

The chain couples TRBV7-2 to TRBJ2-1; 10 nucleotides agree with TRBD2. The junction had 7 bases not matched to a gene; V was cut back by 0 bases and J by 8 bases. This CDR3 has 16 amino acids. Germline V gene sequence: CDR1 SGHTA, CDR2 FQGNSA. The CDR3 is CASSLAGLAAGDEQFF. Here the CDR3 DNA reads TGTGCCAGCAGCTTAGCCGGACTAGCGGCAGGCGATGAGCAGTTCTTC.

The CDR3 DNA follows: TGTGCCAGCAGCGCCATCACTAGCGCCCAAGAGACCCAGTACTTC. As protein: CASSAITSAQETQYF. This chain uses TRBV9 with TRBJ2-5; 7 nucleotides match TRBD2. CDR3 size: 15 residues. After removal of 3 bases from V and 1 base from J, the junction contained 6 bases not matched to a gene. Germline V CDR1 and CDR2: SGDLS, YYNGEE. The full variable domain, with the rest looked up from reference TRBV9 and TRBJ2-5, is DSGVTQTPKHLITATGQRVTLRCSPRSGDLSVYWYQQSLDQGLQFLIQYYNGEERAKGNILERFSAQQFPDLHSELNLSSLELGDSALYFCASSAITSAQETQYFGPGTRLLVL.

The V call is TRBV6-1, the J call TRBJ1-3, with D uncertain. Per germline, CDR1 MNHNS and CDR2 SASEGT. The CDR3 has 14 amino acids. The ends were cut back, 4 bases at V and 0 bases at J, with 7 bases in the middle. CDR3 nucleotide sequence: TGTGCCAGCAGTGTGGGGAGCTCTGGAAACACCATATATTTT. This encodes CASSVGSSGNTIYF.

V and J are TRBV6-5 and TRBJ1-2, with D unclear. Germline V CDR1 and CDR2: MNHEY, SVGAGI. Trimming took off 6 bases at V and 2 bases at J, with 13 bases between the two ends. This CDR3 comprises 14 residues. The CDR3: CASRTSGRNYGYTF. In nucleotides, the CDR3 is TGTGCCAGCAGGACTTCTGGGCGGAACTATGGCTACACCTTC.

V is TRBV7-2 and J is TRBJ1-5; no reliable D call. The CDR3 is made up of 14 amino acids. V was cut by 5 bases and J by 3 bases, with 11 bases left in between. Germline V gene lookup returns CDR1 SGHTA and CDR2 FQGNSA. The CDR3 coding sequence is TGTGCCAGCAGCCCGACAAGGTTCAATCAGCCCCAGCATTTT. This translates into CASSPTRFNQPQHF. Using reference TRBV7-2 and TRBJ1-5 for the parts outside the CDR3, the full variable domain is GAGVSQSPSNKVTEKGKDVELRCDPISGHTALYWYRQSLGQGLEFLIYFQGNSAPDKSGLPSDRFSAERTGGSVSTLTIQRTQQEDSAVYLCASSPTRFNQPQHFGDGTRLSIL.

V usage is TRBV30 and J usage is TRBJ1-4, with 9 bases that match TRBD1. The V gene end was trimmed by 5 bases and the J gene end by 6 bases; junction bases not matched to a gene: 13. Germline lookup yields CDR1 GTSNPN and CDR2 SVGIG (reference sequence). The CDR3 totals 16 residues. CDR3: CAWSLGTGSVHEKLFF. The CDR3 region has the DNA TGTGCCTGGTCCCTCGGGACAGGGTCGGTTCATGAAAAACTGTTTTTT.

The CDR3 region is CASSPGHHTDTQYF. As DNA, the CDR3 is TGTGCCAGCAGTCCGGGACACCACACAGATACGCAGTATTTT. The J gene is TRBJ2-3, the V gene TRBV7-3; D may be TRBD1 (6 bases). The V and J ends lost 6 bases and 2 bases respectively, with 12 bases between them. The V gene's germline CDR1 is SGHTA and CDR2 FQGTGA. The length of the CDR3 is 14 residues.

The chain employs TRBV6-5 and TRBJ2-7; 7 bases are a match to TRBD1. V was pared by 2 bases and J by 3 bases, with 4 bases of the junction left unmatched. The CDR3 sequence is 14 residues long. CDR1 is MNHEY, CDR2 SVGAGI, per germline. CDR3 nucleotide sequence: TGTGCCAGCAGTTACGGACAGGTGAACTACGAGCAGTACTTC. Its translation: CASSYGQVNYEQYF.

V gene TRBV5-4 combines with J gene TRBJ2-1; D may correspond to TRBD1 or TRBD2 (6 bases each). Per germline, CDR1 SGHNT and CDR2 YYREEE (reference sequence). CDR3 length equals 16 residues. With 6 bases removed from V and 9 bases from J, the gap between germline ends came to 25 bases. The CDR3 spells CASIEKGGRVSGEQFF. CDR3 DNA: TGTGCCAGCATAGAAAAGGGGGGCCGGGTTTCGGGTGAGCAGTTCTTC. Looking up the rest from reference TRBV5-4 and TRBJ2-1 gives the full variable domain: ETGVTQSPTHLIKTRGQQVTLRCSSQSGHNTVSWYQQALGQGPQFIFQYYREEENGRGNFPPRFSGLQFPNYSSELNVNALELDDSALYLCASIEKGGRVSGEQFFGPGTRLTVL.

The chain carries TRBV30 and TRBJ1-1; 7 nucleotides agree with TRBD1. The germline CDR1 and CDR2 sequences are GTSNPN and SVGIG (reference sequence). With V trimmed by 4 bases and J by 0 bases, 11 bases remained unmatched. This CDR3 has 16 residues. This CDR3 reads CAWKTGQPGMNTEAFF. DNA of the CDR3: TGTGCCTGGAAGACAGGGCAACCTGGTATGAACACTGAAGCTTTCTTT.

V is TRBV4-2 and J is TRBJ1-2, with a weak D call TRBD1 (6 bases). Germline values: CDR1 LGHNA, CDR2 YNFKEQ. The CDR3 is made up of 14 amino acids. The V end lost 1 base, the J end lost 7 bases, and 13 bases lay between the germline ends. CDR3 nucleotide sequence: TGTGCCAGCAGCCAAGGCGGGGGCCGGTCTGGCTACACCTTC. Translating it yields CASSQGGGRSGYTF.

The chain carries TRBV27 and TRBJ1-5; TRBD1 might be the D (5 bases). CDR3 size: 15 residues. The germline V gene encodes CDR1 MNHEY and CDR2 SMNVEV (reference sequence). The germline V and J ends were trimmed by 3 bases and 6 bases, with 15 bases remaining between them. CDR3 in amino acids: CASSLTAVKRQPQHF. In DNA form, the CDR3 reads TGTGCCAGCAGTTTGACAGCCGTTAAGCGTCAGCCCCAGCATTTT.

The chain joins TRBV30 to TRBJ1-5, with D hard to call. The V end was cut by 5 bases, the J end by 1 base, with 3 bases between. CDR1 GTSNPN and CDR2 SVGIG come from the germline V gene (reference sequence). The CDR3 runs 11 residues. CDR3 protein: CAWGSNQPQHF. The DNA for the CDR3 is TGTGCCTGGGGGAGCAATCAGCCCCAGCATTTT.

The V gene is TRBV27, the J gene TRBJ1-2; D is perhaps TRBD1 (6 bases). The germline V gene encodes CDR1 MNHEY and CDR2 SMNVEV (reference sequence). The CDR3 length is 16 residues. The V end was cut by 3 bases, the J end by 4 bases, with 18 bases between. Here the CDR3 reads CASSFRQAAWGYGYTF. CDR3 nucleotides: TGTGCCAGCAGTTTCCGACAGGCCGCGTGGGGCTATGGCTACACCTTC.

This chain connects TRBV30 to TRBJ2-2; D might be TRBD2 (6 bases). The CDR3 runs 14 residues. Germline V gene data show CDR1 as GTSNPN and CDR2 as SVGIG (reference sequence). Between the trimmed V and J ends, which lost 5 bases and 5 bases, there was a span of 15 bases. The CDR3 sequence: CAWGPGLRTGELFF. The CDR3 nucleotides are TGTGCCTGGGGCCCGGGACTTCGAACCGGGGAGCTGTTTTTT.

The chain employs TRBV29-1 and TRBJ2-1; 7 bases agree with TRBD2. V lost 4 bases to trimming and J lost 0 bases; unmatched junction nucleotides: 12. CDR3 length equals 17 residues. Germline V CDR1 and CDR2: SQVTM, ANQGSEA. The chain's CDR3 is CSVGGLAGVSSYNEQFF. The CDR3 region has the DNA TGCAGCGTTGGGGGTTTAGCGGGTGTTAGCTCCTACAATGAGCAGTTCTTC.

V and J are TRBV30 and TRBJ1-1, with TRBD1 identical over 12 bases. CDR3 length: 13 amino acids. With 5 bases clipped from V and 10 bases from J, the junction kept 8 bases outside the gene matches. Germline V gives CDR1 GTSNPN, CDR2 SVGIG (reference sequence). The CDR3 DNA sequence: TGTGCCTGGGGGGGACAGGGGGCTGTCGGAGCTTTCTTT. This translates into CAWGGQGAVGAFF. The entire variable domain, with the rest obtained from reference TRBV30 and TRBJ1-1, is as follows: SQTIHQWPATLVQPVGSPLSLECTVEGTSNPNLYWYRQAAGRGLQLLFYSVGIGQISSEVPQNLSASRPQDRQFILSSKKLLLSDSGFYLCAWGGQGAVGAFFGQGTRLTVV.

V usage is TRBV5-6 and J usage is TRBJ1-2; no reliable D call. CDR1 is SGHDT and CDR2 is YYEEEE in the germline V gene. The CDR3 length is 13 residues. Trimming shortened V by 2 bases and J by 1 base, and 6 bases separated the two germline ends. DNA for the CDR3: TGTGCCAGCAGCTTTAGTAGTAACTATGGCTACACCTTC. Translating gives CASSFSSNYGYTF. The variable domain in full, completed from reference TRBV5-6 and TRBJ1-2, reads DAGVTQSPTHLIKTRGQQVTLRCSPKSGHDTVSWYQQALGQGPQFIFQYYEEEERQRGNFPDRFSGHQFPNYSSELNVNALLLGDSALYLCASSFSSNYGYTFGSGTRLTVV.

The V and J genes are TRBV30 and TRBJ1-1; 11 positions agree with TRBD1. The CDR3 is 11 residues long. V lost 5 bases to trimming and J lost 10 bases; unmatched junction nucleotides: 3. CDR1 and CDR2 from the germline V gene are GTSNPN and SVGIG (reference sequence). The CDR3 spells CAWGTGGTAFF. The CDR3 DNA is TGTGCCTGGGGGACAGGGGGAACAGCTTTCTTT. The whole variable domain, remainder taken from reference TRBV30 and TRBJ1-1, is SQTIHQWPATLVQPVGSPLSLECTVEGTSNPNLYWYRQAAGRGLQLLFYSVGIGQISSEVPQNLSASRPQDRQFILSSKKLLLSDSGFYLCAWGTGGTAFFGQGTRLTVV.